Presented here are 20 T cell receptor beta chains from one specimen sequenced in a study of CD8 T cells in ankylosing spondylitis. One entry per CDR3 protein, called by TCRdb with MiXCR from the 5' RACE reads. This table holds roughly 230,000 distinct CDR3 sequences, over 15% found once. Sequencing was done on a sample of blood, either unsorted or a sorted T cell fraction (not recorded which). The source is a male donor with ankylosing spondylitis or in good health (not recorded which).

This clonotype was detected a few times. This chain joins TRBV3-1 and TRBJ1-1, with D possibly TRBD1 on 6 matching bases. The CDR3 spans 12 residues. Per the germline V gene, CDR1 is LGHDT and CDR2 is YNNKEL (reference sequence). With 0 bases removed from V and 11 bases from J, the gap between germline ends came to 10 bases. This CDR3 is CASSQDRQGAFF. Here the CDR3 DNA reads TGTGCCAGCAGCCAAGATCGTCAGGGGGCTTTCTTT.

This clonotype was seen only a few times. The gene calls are TRBV5-1 and TRBJ2-6, with D hard to call. This CDR3 comprises 15 residues. V lost 0 bases and J 13 bases, leaving 17 bases between the germline ends. From germline, CDR1 is SGHRS and CDR2 YFSETQ. The CDR3 coding sequence is TGCGCCAGCAGCTTGGGACGGAGTGCTATGAGAGTCCTGACTTTC. Protein sequence: CASSLGRSAMRVLTF.

V gene TRBV12-3 or TRBV12-4 combines with J gene TRBJ2-1; no clear D. V was shortened by 7 bases and J by 4 bases, with 20 bases between the two germline ends. The CDR3 loop spans 16 amino acids. The CDR3 DNA sequence: TGTGCCAGCACCTCCCTACTGGGCGGCGTTTACAATGAGCAGTTCTTC. It is translated as CASTSLLGGVYNEQFF.

The rearrangement uses TRBV27 and TRBJ2-1; TRBD2 is a possible D gene (6 bases). CDR1 is MNHEY and CDR2 is SMNVEV in the germline V gene (reference sequence). CDR3 length equals 14 residues. V lost 0 bases and J 8 bases, leaving 11 bases between the germline ends. The CDR3 DNA follows: TGTGCCAGCAGTTTATCAGGCGGGATAGATGAGCAGTTCTTC. Translating gives CASSLSGGIDEQFF.

The chain recombines TRBV4-1 with TRBJ1-1, with TRBD1 matching over 10 bases. J was trimmed by 1 base and V by 3 bases; bases with no gene match: 11. Germline lookup yields CDR1 MGHRA and CDR2 YSYEKL. CDR3 length: 18 amino acids. CDR3 sequence: CASSQDSDRGLWNTEAFF. The CDR3 DNA reads as TGCGCCAGCAGCCAGGATAGCGACAGGGGGCTCTGGAACACTGAAGCTTTCTTT.

This clonotype was recorded a few times. The CDR3 sequence: CASTLGANTEAFF. In DNA form, the CDR3 reads TGTGCCAGCACCCTGGGAGCTAACACTGAAGCTTTCTTT. The V call is TRBV12-3 or TRBV12-4, the J call TRBJ1-1; unclear D gene. The CDR3 consists of 13 residues. The germline V and J ends were trimmed by 7 bases and 2 bases, with 11 bases remaining between them.

V usage is TRBV10-3 and J usage is TRBJ2-1; 7 bases are a match to TRBD2. The CDR3 contains 16 residues. J was trimmed by 0 bases and V by 6 bases; bases with no gene match: 8. Germline CDR1 reads ENHRY; CDR2 reads SYGVKD. CDR3 bases: TGTGCCATCAGCGGATCGCGGGAGAGCTCCTACAATGAGCAGTTCTTC. Translated: CAISGSRESSYNEQFF.

The chain is built from TRBV29-1 and TRBJ2-1; D might be TRBD2 (5 bases). Trimming stripped 0 bases from V and 7 bases from J, with 13 bases between. The V gene's germline CDR1 is SQVTM and CDR2 ANQGSEA. The CDR3 runs 14 residues. As DNA, the CDR3 is TGCAGCGTTGAAGATCTCCGGGATCGGAATGAGCAGTTCTTC. It codes for CSVEDLRDRNEQFF.

This chain connects TRBV14 to TRBJ2-1, with 7 bases fitting TRBD2. This CDR3 has 17 amino acids. Germline-derived CDR1 and CDR2 are SGHDN and FVKESK. V trimming: 3 bases; J trimming: 9 bases; junction bases outside the gene matches: 17. CDR3 coding DNA: TGTGCCAGCAGCCACGGCTCGGGCGGGAGATCGATTGGTGAGCAGTTCTTC. Amino acids: CASSHGSGGRSIGEQFF. The variable domain in full, completed from reference TRBV14 and TRBJ2-1, reads EAGVTQFPSHSVIEKGQTVTLRCDPISGHDNLYWYRRVMGKEIKFLLHFVKESKQDESGMPNNRFLAERTGGTYSTLKVQPAELEDSGVYFCASSHGSGGRSIGEQFFGPGTRLTVL.

Ten or more counts support this clonotype. The chain employs TRBV4-1 and TRBJ1-2; 9 bases agree with TRBD1. The CDR3 spans 15 residues. J gave up 2 bases and V 4 bases, and 5 bases lay outside the gene matches. CDR1 is MGHRA and CDR2 is YSYEKL in the germline V gene. Here the CDR3 reads CASSPGTGRNYGYTF. The CDR3 coding sequence is TGCGCCAGCAGCCCAGGGACAGGGAGGAACTATGGCTACACCTTC.

The chain carries TRBV13 and TRBJ1-2; D uncertain. Trimming shortened V by 4 bases and J by 6 bases, and 6 bases separated the two germline ends. The CDR3 covers 11 residues. Germline V gene sequence: CDR1 PRHDT, CDR2 FYEKMQ (reference sequence). The CDR3 loop reads CASSWRNGYTF. CDR3 in DNA: TGTGCCAGCAGCTGGAGAAATGGCTACACCTTC.

The chain employs TRBV3-1 and TRBJ2-1, with a tentative D call TRBD2 (6 bases). Trimming took 1 base from V and 6 from J, leaving 16 bases between them. Germline V gives CDR1 LGHDT, CDR2 YNNKEL (reference sequence). The CDR3 consists of 16 residues. The CDR3 region is CASSQVWGLLLNEQFF. The CDR3 coding sequence is TGTGCCAGCAGCCAAGTTTGGGGACTCCTCCTCAATGAGCAGTTCTTC.

This clonotype was seen many times. The chain has TRBV20-1 and TRBJ2-3; tentatively, D is TRBD2 (5 bases). Germline CDR1 DFQATT, CDR2 SNEGSKA (reference sequence). The V end lost 3 bases, the J end lost 0 bases, and 7 bases lay between the germline ends. This CDR3 comprises 13 residues. CDR3 region: CSARPGSTDTQYF. DNA of the CDR3: TGCAGTGCTAGGCCGGGGAGCACAGATACGCAGTATTTT.

In DNA form, the CDR3 reads TGTGCCAGCGGCGAACAACAGGGCAGCACAGATACGCAGTATTTT. Encoded protein: CASGEQQGSTDTQYF. The chain links TRBV7-9 to TRBJ2-3; the D gene is possibly TRBD1 (6 bases). The germline CDR1 and CDR2 sequences are SEHNR and FQNEAQ (reference sequence). Trimming took off 8 bases at V and 0 bases at J, with 15 bases between the two ends. This CDR3 has 15 amino acids.

V usage is TRBV27 and J usage is TRBJ1-1; no definite D call. CDR3 length equals 13 residues. V lost 1 base, J lost 7 bases, and 10 bases lay in between. The germline V gene encodes CDR1 MNHEY and CDR2 SMNVEV (reference sequence). CDR3 protein: CASSLLKSGEAFF. Here the CDR3 DNA reads TGTGCCAGCAGTTTATTAAAGTCAGGTGAAGCTTTCTTT.

The rearrangement uses TRBV4-3 and TRBJ2-1; D perhaps matches TRBD1 (5 bases). CDR3 length equals 15 residues. V lost 0 bases and J lost 0, with 6 bases in between. CDR1 is LGHNA, CDR2 YSLEER, per germline. The CDR3 here is CASSQDDSSYNEQFF. The CDR3 DNA reads TGCGCCAGCAGCCAAGACGACAGCTCCTACAATGAGCAGTTCTTC.

The rearrangement uses TRBV7-8 and TRBJ2-1; D remains unclear. Germline V CDR1 and CDR2: SGHVS, FQNEAQ. The CDR3 is 16 amino acids. V was cut by 4 bases and J by 4 bases, with 17 bases left in between. The CDR3 sequence: CASSSPYGGVYNEQFF. The CDR3 coding sequence is TGTGCCAGCAGCTCCCCGTACGGCGGAGTATACAATGAGCAGTTCTTC.

This clonotype was recorded a few times. J is TRBJ1-2 and V is TRBV20-1; D ambiguous. Germline CDR1 DFQATT, CDR2 SNEGSKA (reference sequence). The V end lost 1 base, the J end lost 0 bases, and 12 bases lay between the germline ends. This CDR3 is 15 amino acids long. CDR3 residues: CSARGALSTNYGYTF. CDR3 nucleotides: TGCAGTGCTAGAGGCGCACTTTCTACTAACTATGGCTACACCTTC.

This chain joins TRBV15 and TRBJ1-5, with D possibly matching TRBD1 (6 bases). The CDR3 spans 15 residues. Germline lookup yields CDR1 LNHNV and CDR2 YYDKDF (reference sequence). V gave up 9 bases and J gave up 6 bases, with 21 bases separating them. The CDR3 DNA is TGTGCCACGGGAACAGGGAAACCTCGCGGTCAGCCCCAGCATTTT. This gives the protein CATGTGKPRGQPQHF.

This clonotype has a count of ten or more. The CDR3 sequence is CASSPDDTNTGELFF. The DNA for the CDR3 is TGTGCCAGCAGTCCCGACGACACGAACACCGGGGAGCTGTTTTTT. The chain carries TRBV7-3 and TRBJ2-2, with D hard to call. This CDR3 is built from 15 residues. From germline, CDR1 is SGHTA and CDR2 FQGTGA. V lost 6 bases to trimming and J lost 0 bases, with 11 bases between them.